This T cell receptor (beta chain) was obtained from a study of cytomegalovirus exposure and HLA in healthy donors. General study points: As a later analysis showed, a missense DCLRE1C variant was linked to trimming of TCR beta V- and J-genes. As confirmed in vitro, a few CMV-associated chains were specific for CMV antigens.

With respect to this clone: As yet, its antigen is unknown.

The CDR3 loop spans 15 amino acids. In germline, CDR1 is SGDLS, CDR2 YYNGEE. V was cut by 1 base and J by 5 bases, with 14 bases left in between. A multiplex PCR was run with 60 Vbeta primers and 13 Jbeta primers. The data were produced by immunoSEQ multiplex PCR, yet TCRdb's version contains in-frame clones alone and is incomplete. The table records under 200,000 clones, approximately 86% of them present only once. The TCR sequence derives from a woman between 25 and 40 years old in good health and CMV-seronegative. The source material was PBMCs. The chain couples TRBV9 to TRBJ2-3; D possibly corresponds to TRBD2 (6 bases). As DNA, the CDR3 is TGTGCCAGCAGCGTATATTGGGGGGACGGAGATACGCAGTATTTT. Translating it yields CASSVYWGDGDTQYF.